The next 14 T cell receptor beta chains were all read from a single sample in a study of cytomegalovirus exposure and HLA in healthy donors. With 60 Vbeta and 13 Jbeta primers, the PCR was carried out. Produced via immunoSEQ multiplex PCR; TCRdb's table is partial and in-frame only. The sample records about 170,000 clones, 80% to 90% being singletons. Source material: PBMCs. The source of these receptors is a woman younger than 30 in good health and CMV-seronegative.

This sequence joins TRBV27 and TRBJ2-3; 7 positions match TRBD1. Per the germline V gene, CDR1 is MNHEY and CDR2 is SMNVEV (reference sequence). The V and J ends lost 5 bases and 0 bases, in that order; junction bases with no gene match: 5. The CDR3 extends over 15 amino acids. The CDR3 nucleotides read TGTGCCAGCAGTCCCGGGGACAGAAGCACAGATACGCAGTATTTT. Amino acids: CASSPGDRSTDTQYF.

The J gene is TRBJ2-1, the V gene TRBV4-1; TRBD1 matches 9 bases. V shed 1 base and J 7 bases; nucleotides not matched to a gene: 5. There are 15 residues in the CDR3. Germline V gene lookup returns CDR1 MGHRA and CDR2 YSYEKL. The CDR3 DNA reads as TGCGCCAGCAGCCAAGTCAGGGACAGGGTTAATGAGCAGTTCTTC. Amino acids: CASSQVRDRVNEQFF.

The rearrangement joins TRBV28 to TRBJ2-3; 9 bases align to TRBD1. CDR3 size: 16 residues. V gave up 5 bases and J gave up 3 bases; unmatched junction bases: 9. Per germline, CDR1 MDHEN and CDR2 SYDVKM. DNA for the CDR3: TGTGCCAGCAGTCCCTACAGGGGGCGGACAACAGATACGCAGTATTTT. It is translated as CASSPYRGRTTDTQYF.

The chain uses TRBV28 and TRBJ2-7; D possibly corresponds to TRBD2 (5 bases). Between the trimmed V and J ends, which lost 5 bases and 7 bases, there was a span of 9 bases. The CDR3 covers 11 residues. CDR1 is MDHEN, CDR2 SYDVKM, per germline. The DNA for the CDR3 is TGTGCCAGCAGTCCTCGAGGGGAGCAGTACTTC. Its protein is CASSPRGEQYF.

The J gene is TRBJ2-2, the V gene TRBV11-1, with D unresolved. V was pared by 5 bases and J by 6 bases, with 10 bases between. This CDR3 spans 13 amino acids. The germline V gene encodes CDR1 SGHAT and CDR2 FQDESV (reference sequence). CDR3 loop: CASSERFAGELFF. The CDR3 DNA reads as TGTGCCAGCAGCGAGCGTTTCGCCGGGGAGCTGTTTTTT.

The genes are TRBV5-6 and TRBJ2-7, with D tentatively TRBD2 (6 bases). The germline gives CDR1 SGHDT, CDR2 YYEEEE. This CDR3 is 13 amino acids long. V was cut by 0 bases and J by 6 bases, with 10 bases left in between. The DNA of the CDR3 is TGTGCCAGCAGCTTGGGACTCGGGGGCGAGCAGTACTTC. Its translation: CASSLGLGGEQYF.

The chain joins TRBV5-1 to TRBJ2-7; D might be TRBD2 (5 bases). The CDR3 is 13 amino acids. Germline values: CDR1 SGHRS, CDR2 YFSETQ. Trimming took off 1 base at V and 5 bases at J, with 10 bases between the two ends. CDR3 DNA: TGCGCCAGCAGCTTGCGGGGTCCCGACGAGCAGTACTTC. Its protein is CASSLRGPDEQYF.

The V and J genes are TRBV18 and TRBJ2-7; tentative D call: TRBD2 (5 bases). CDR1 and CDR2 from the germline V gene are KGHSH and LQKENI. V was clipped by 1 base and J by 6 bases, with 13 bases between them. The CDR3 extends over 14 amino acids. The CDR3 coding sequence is TGTGCCAGCTCACCACAAAGGACCGAGGGCGAGCAGTACTTC. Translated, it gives CASSPQRTEGEQYF.

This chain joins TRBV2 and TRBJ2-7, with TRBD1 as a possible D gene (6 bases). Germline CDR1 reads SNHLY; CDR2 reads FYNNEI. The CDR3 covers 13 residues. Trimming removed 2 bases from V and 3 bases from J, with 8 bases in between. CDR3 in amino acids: CASSEWDNYEQYF. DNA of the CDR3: TGTGCCAGCAGTGAATGGGACAACTACGAGCAGTACTTC.

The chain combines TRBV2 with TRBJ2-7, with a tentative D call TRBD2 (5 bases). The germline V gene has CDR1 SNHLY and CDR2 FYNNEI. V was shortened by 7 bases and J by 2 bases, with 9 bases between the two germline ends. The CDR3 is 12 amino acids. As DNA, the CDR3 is TGTGCCAGCAAAGGCGGGCCCTACGAGCAGTACTTC. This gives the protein CASKGGPYEQYF.

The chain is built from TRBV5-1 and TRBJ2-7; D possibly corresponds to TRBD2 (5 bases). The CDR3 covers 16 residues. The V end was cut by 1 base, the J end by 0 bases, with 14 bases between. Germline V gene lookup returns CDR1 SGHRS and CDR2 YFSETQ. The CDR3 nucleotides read TGCGCCAGCAGCTTGTTATCTAGCCTCAGCTCCTACGAGCAGTACTTC. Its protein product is CASSLLSSLSSYEQYF.

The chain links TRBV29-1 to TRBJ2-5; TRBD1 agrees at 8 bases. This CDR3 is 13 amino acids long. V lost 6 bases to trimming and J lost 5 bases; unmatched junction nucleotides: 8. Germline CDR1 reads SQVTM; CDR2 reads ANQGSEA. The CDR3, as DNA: TGCAGCGTAGCAAGGACAGGGCGGGAGACCCAGTACTTC. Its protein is CSVARTGRETQYF.

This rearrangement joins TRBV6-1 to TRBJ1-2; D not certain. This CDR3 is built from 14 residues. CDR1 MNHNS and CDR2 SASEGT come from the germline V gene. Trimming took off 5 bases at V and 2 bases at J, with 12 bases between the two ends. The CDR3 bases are TGTGCCAGCAGTTTGGGAGTCCGGAACTATGGCTACACCTTC. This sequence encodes CASSLGVRNYGYTF.

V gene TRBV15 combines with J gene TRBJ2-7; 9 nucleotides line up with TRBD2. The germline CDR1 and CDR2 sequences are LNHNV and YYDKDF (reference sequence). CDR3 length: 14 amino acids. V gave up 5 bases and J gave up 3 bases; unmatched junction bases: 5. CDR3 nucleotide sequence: TGTGCCACCAGCCCTCGACTAGCGGACTACGAGCAGTACTTC. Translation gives CATSPRLADYEQYF.